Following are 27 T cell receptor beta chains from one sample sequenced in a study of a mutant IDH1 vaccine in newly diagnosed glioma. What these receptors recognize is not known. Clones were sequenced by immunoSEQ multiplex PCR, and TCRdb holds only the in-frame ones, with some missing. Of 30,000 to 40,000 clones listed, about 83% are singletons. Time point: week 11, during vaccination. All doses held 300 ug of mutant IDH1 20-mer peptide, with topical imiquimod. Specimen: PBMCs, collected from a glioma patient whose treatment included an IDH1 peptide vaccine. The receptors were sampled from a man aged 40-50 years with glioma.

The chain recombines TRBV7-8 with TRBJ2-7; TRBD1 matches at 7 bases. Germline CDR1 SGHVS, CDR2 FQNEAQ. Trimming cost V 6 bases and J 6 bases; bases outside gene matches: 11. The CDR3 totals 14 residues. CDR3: CASSLDRAWSEQYF. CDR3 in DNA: TGTGCCAGCAGTCTCGACAGGGCTTGGTCCGAGCAGTACTTC.

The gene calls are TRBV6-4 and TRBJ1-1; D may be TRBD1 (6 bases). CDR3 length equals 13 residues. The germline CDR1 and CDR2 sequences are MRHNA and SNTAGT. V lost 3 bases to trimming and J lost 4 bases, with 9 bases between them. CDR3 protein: CASSEQGGTEAFF. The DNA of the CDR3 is TGTGCCAGCAGTGAACAGGGTGGCACTGAAGCTTTCTTT.

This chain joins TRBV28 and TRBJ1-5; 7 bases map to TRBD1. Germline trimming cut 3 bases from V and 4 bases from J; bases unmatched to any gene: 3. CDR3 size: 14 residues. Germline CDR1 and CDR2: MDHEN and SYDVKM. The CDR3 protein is CASSFDRENQPQHF. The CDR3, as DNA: TGTGCCAGCAGTTTCGACAGGGAGAATCAGCCCCAGCATTTT. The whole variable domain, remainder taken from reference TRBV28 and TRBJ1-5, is DVKVTQSSRYLVKRTGEKVFLECVQDMDHENMFWYRQDPGLGLRLIYFSYDVKMKEKGDIPEGYSVSREKKERFSLILESASTNQTSMYLCASSFDRENQPQHFGDGTRLSIL.

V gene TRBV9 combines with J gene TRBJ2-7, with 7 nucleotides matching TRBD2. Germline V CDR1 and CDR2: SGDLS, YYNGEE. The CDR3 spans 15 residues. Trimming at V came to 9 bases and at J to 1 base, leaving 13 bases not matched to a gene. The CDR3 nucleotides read TGTGCCACGCGGGAGAGGATAGGCGTTTCCTACGAGCAGTACTTC. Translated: CATRERIGVSYEQYF.

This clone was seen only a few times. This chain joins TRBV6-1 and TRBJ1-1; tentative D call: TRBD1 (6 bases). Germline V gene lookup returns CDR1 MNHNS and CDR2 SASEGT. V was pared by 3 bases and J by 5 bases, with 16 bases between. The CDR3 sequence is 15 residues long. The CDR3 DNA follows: TGTGCCAGCAGTGAGATAGGGGGTGGTAAGACTGAAGCTTTCTTT. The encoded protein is CASSEIGGGKTEAFF.

CDR3 DNA: TGCGCCAGCAGCCAACCGGGACAGGGATATGGCTACACCTTC. Translated: CASSQPGQGYGYTF. This chain uses TRBV5-1 with TRBJ1-2, with 9 nucleotides matching TRBD1. CDR1 SGHRS and CDR2 YFSETQ come from the germline V gene. The V gene end was trimmed by 4 bases and the J gene end by 5 bases; junction bases not matched to a gene: 6. There are 14 residues in the CDR3.

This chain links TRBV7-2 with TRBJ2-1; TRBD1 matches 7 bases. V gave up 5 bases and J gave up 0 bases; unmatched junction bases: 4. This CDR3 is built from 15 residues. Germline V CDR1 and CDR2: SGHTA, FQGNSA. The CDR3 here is CASSRGQSSYNEQFF. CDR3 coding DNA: TGTGCCAGCAGCAGGGGACAGAGCTCCTACAATGAGCAGTTCTTC.

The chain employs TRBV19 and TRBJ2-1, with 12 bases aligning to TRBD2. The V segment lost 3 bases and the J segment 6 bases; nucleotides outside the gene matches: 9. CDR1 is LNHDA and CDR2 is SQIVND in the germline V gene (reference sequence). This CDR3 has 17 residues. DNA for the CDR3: TGTGCCAGTAGTATGCGACTAGCGGGAGTCCGTGCCAATGAGCAGTTCTTC. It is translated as CASSMRLAGVRANEQFF.

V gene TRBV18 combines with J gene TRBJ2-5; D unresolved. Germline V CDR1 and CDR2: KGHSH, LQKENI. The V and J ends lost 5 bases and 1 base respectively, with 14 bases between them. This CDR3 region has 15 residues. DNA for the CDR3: TGTGCCAGCTCATCACGAGGATCGACCCAAGAGACCCAGTACTTC. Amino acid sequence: CASSSRGSTQETQYF.

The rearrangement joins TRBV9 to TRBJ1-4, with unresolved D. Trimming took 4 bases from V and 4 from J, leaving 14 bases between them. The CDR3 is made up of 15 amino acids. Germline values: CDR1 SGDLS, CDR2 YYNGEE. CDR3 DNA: TGTGCCAGCAGCTGGGGTGGGCAGAATAATGAAAAACTGTTTTTT. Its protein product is CASSWGGQNNEKLFF.

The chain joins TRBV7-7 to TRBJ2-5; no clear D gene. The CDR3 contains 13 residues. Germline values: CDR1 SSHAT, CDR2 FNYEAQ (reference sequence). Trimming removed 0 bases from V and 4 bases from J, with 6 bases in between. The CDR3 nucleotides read TGTGCCAGCAGCTTAGCGGCTACAGAGACCCAGTACTTC. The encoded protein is CASSLAATETQYF. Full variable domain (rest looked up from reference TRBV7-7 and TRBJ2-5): GAGVSQSPRYKVTKRGQDVTLRCDPISSHATLYWYQQALGQGPEFLTYFNYEAQPDKSGLPSDRFSAERPEGSISTLTIQRTEQRDSAMYRCASSLAATETQYFGPGTRLLVL.

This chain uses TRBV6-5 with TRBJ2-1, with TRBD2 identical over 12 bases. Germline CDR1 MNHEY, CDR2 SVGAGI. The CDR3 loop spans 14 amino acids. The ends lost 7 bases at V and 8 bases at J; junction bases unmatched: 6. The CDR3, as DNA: TGTGCCAGCACTCTGACTAGCGGGAGTTATGAGCAGTTCTTC. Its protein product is CASTLTSGSYEQFF.

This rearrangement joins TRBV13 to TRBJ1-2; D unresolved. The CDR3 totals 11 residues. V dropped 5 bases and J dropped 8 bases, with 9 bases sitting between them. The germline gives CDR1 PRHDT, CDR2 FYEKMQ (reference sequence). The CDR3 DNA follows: TGTGCCAGCAGCCGCAAAGGGGGCTACACCTTC. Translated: CASSRKGGYTF.

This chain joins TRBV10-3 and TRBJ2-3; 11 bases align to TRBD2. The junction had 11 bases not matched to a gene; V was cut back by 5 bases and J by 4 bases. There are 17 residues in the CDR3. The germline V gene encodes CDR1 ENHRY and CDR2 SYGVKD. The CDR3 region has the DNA TGTGCCATCAGTCCTCGAGGTAGCGGGAGGGCCCCAGATACGCAGTATTTT. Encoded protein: CAISPRGSGRAPDTQYF.

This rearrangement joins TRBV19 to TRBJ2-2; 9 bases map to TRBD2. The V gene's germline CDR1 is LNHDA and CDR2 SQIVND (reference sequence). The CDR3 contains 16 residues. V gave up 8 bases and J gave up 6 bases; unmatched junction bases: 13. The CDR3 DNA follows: TGTGCCAGTCGGAGGTCTAGCGGGACTACGGCCGGGGAGCTGTTTTTT. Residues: CASRRSSGTTAGELFF.

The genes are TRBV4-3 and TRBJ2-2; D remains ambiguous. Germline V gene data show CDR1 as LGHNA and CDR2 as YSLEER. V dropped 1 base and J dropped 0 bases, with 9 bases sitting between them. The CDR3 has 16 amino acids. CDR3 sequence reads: CASSQGPAPNTGELFF. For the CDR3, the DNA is TGCGCCAGCAGCCAAGGACCGGCCCCGAACACCGGGGAGCTGTTTTTT.

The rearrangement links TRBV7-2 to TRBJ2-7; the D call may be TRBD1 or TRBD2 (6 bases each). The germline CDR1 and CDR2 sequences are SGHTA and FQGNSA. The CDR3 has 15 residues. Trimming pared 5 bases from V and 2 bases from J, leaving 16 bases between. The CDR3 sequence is CASSLGTGAAYEQYF. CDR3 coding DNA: TGTGCCAGCAGCCTGGGGACGGGGGCAGCCTACGAGCAGTACTTC.

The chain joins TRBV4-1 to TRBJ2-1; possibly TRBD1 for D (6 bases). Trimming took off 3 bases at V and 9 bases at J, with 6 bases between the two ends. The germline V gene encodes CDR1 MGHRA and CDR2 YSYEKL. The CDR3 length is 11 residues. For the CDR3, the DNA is TGCGCCAGCAGCCAGGGGGCTGAGCAGTTCTTC. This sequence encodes CASSQGAEQFF.

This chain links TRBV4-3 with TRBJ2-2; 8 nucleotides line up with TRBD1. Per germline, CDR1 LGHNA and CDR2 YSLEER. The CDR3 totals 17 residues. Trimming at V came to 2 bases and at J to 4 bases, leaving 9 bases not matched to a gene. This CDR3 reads CASSQLPGQGSTGELFF. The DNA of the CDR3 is TGCGCCAGCAGCCAATTACCAGGACAGGGTTCCACCGGGGAGCTGTTTTTT.

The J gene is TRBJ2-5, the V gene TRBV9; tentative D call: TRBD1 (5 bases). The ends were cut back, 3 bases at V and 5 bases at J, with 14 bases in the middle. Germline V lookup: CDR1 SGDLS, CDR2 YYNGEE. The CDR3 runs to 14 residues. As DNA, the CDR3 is TGTGCCAGCAGCGGATGGGCAGGGAAGGAGACCCAGTACTTC. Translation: CASSGWAGKETQYF.

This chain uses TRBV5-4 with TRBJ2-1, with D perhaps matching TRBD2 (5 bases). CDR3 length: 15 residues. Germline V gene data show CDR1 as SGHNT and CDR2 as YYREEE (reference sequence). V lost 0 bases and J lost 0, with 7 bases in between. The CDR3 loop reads CASSLVGSSYNEQFF. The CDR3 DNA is TGTGCCAGCAGCTTGGTTGGGAGCTCCTACAATGAGCAGTTCTTC. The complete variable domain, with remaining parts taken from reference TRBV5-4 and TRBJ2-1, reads ETGVTQSPTHLIKTRGQQVTLRCSSQSGHNTVSWYQQALGQGPQFIFQYYREEENGRGNFPPRFSGLQFPNYSSELNVNALELDDSALYLCASSLVGSSYNEQFFGPGTRLTVL.

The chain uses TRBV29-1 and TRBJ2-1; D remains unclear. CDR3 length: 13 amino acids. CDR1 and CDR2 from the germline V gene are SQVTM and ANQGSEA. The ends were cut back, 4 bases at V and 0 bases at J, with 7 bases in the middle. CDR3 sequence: CSVGLSSYNEQFF. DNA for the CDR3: TGCAGCGTTGGCCTCAGCTCCTACAATGAGCAGTTCTTC.

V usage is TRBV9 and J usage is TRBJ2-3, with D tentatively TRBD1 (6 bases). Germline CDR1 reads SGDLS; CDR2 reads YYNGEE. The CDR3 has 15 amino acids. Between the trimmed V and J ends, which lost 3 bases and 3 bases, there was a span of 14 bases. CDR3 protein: CASSAGELGTDTQYF. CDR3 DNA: TGTGCCAGCAGCGCAGGGGAGTTGGGTACAGATACGCAGTATTTT.

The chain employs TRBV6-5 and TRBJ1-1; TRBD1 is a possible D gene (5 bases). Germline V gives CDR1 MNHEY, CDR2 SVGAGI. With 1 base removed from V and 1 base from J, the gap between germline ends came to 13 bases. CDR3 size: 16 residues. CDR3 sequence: CASSYLRAGKNTEAFF. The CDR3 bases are TGTGCCAGCAGTTACTTAAGGGCAGGGAAGAACACTGAAGCTTTCTTT.

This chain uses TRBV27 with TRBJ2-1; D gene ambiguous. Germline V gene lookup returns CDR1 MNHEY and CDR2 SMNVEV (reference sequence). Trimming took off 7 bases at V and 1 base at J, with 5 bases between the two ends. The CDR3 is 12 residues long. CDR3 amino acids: CASIGSYNEQFF. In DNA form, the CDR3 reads TGTGCCAGCATTGGTTCCTACAATGAGCAGTTCTTC.

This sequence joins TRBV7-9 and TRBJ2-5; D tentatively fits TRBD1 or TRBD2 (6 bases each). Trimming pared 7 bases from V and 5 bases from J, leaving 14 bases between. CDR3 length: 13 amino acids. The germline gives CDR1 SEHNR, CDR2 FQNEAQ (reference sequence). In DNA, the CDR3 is TGTGCCAGCACTTGGGGGGCTTCGGAGACCCAGTACTTC. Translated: CASTWGASETQYF.

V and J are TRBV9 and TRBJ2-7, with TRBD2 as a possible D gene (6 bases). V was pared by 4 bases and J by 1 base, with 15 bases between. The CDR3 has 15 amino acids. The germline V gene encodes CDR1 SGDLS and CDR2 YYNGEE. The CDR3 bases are TGTGCCAGCAGCTTCCGGGACTTCGGTTCCTACGAGCAGTACTTC. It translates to CASSFRDFGSYEQYF.